What follows are 18 T cell receptor beta chains derived from one specimen sequenced in a study of T cells in women clearing cervical HPV infection. Profiled with immunoSEQ multiplex PCR; TCRdb holds only in-frame clones, not every one. In total, the table holds around 33,000 clones. Sequencing was done on a sample of blood buffy coat. Receptor source: a woman between 18 and 70 years old with a cervical HPV16 infection that either progressed to CIN3+ or cleared (not recorded which).

Turning to this clone: Read sequence stops 3 residues before the CDR3 end, and the germline J gene provides the missing end. The rearrangement joins TRBV5-1 to TRBJ2-1; TRBD2 agrees at 11 bases. This CDR3 is 15 amino acids long. Germline V gives CDR1 SGHRS, CDR2 YFSETQ. V trimming: 4 bases; J trimming: 6 bases; junction bases outside the gene matches: 6. Here the CDR3 reads CASSLGTSGSNEQFF. CDR3 DNA (partial): TGCGCCAGCAGCCTTGGGACTAGCGGTAGCAATGAG. Variable domain in full (rest from reference TRBV5-1 and TRBJ2-1): KAGVTQTPRYLIKTRGQQVTLSCSPISGHRSVSWYQQTPGQGLQFLFEYFSETQRNKGNFPGRFSGRQFSNSRSEMNVSTLELGDSALYLCASSLGTSGSNEQFFGPGTRLTVL.

With regard to this clone: The observed sequence ends 3 residues before the CDR3 terminus, with the missing tail filled in from the germline J gene. The rearrangement uses TRBV7-3 and TRBJ2-3; D might be TRBD2 (6 bases). The CDR3 is 15 residues long. From germline, CDR1 is SGHTA and CDR2 FQGTGA. The CDR3 sequence: CASSSSGGIIETQYF. Incomplete CDR3 DNA: TGTGCCAGCAGCTCTAGTGGCGGGATAATAGAGACG. The entire variable domain, with the rest obtained from reference TRBV7-3 and TRBJ2-3, is as follows: GAGVSQTPSNKVTEKGKYVELRCDPISGHTALYWYRQSLGQGPEFLIYFQGTGAADDSGLPNDRFFAVRPEGSVSTLKIQRTERGDSAVYLCASSSSGGIIETQYFGPGTRLTVL.

Partial CDR3 DNA: TGTGCCAGTAGTACCTGGGACAGGGCGTCTGGGGCCAACGTC. Its protein is CASSTWDRASGANV. The whole CDR3 sequence is CASSTWDRASGANVLTF. This rearrangement joins TRBV19 to TRBJ2-6; 9 bases fit TRBD1. The CDR3 end lies 3 residues beyond the end of the read and is filled in from the germline J gene. The CDR3 sequence is 17 residues long. The J segment lost 1 base and the V segment lost 4 bases, leaving 5 bases of the junction unmatched. Per the germline V gene, CDR1 is LNHDA and CDR2 is SQIVND (reference sequence).

Comments on this clone: The read stops 3 residues short of the end of the CDR3; the missing end is completed from the germline J gene. The chain combines TRBV19 with TRBJ1-4; 10 nucleotides agree with TRBD1. J lost 8 bases, V lost 6 bases, and 6 bases had no gene match. The CDR3 is 14 residues long. In germline, CDR1 is LNHDA, CDR2 SQIVND (reference sequence). CDR3 DNA, as far as it was read: TGTGCCAGTAGAGCCGGGACAGGGGTCGAAAAA. Translated: CASRAGTGVEK. The complete CDR3 reads CASRAGTGVEKLFF.

To note about this clone: Coverage ceases 3 residues before the CDR3 finishes, and the germline J gene fills in the end. V usage is TRBV30 and J usage is TRBJ2-3; TRBD2 matches 9 bases. The CDR3 length is 15 residues. With 4 bases clipped from V and 5 bases from J, the junction kept 10 bases outside the gene matches. Germline lookup yields CDR1 GTSNPN and CDR2 SVGIG (reference sequence). CDR3: CAWKARGGALDTQYF. The sequenced part of the CDR3 DNA is TGTGCCTGGAAGGCGCGCGGGGGGGCCCTAGATACG.

As to this clone: The read falls 3 residues short of the CDR3 end, and the missing part is taken from the germline J gene. The chain uses TRBV2 and TRBJ2-5; a possible D gene is TRBD2 (6 bases). The V and J ends lost 3 bases and 5 bases respectively, with 13 bases between them. Germline V gene data show CDR1 as SNHLY and CDR2 as FYNNEI. CDR3 length: 14 amino acids. The CDR3 bases that were read are TGTGCCAGCAGTGAGTTGGGAGGCGGGGAGACC. Its protein is CASSELGGGET. The CDR3 in full is CASSELGGGETQYF.

As concerns this clone: Read data end 3 residues before the CDR3 end; the end is taken from the germline J gene. V is TRBV5-1 and J is TRBJ1-2, with TRBD1 identical over 7 bases. CDR3 length equals 14 residues. CDR1 is SGHRS, CDR2 YFSETQ, per germline. The CDR3: CASRRNRGSDTYTF. The sequenced CDR3 bases are TGCGCCAGCAGAAGGAACAGGGGATCCGATACC.

To note about this clone: The read ends 3 residues before the CDR3 terminus; that terminus is restored from the germline J gene. The gene calls are TRBV7-9 and TRBJ2-4; D is perhaps TRBD2 (6 bases). This CDR3 region has 15 residues. Germline V CDR1 and CDR2: SEHNR, FQNEAQ (reference sequence). Deletions cut 2 bases from V and 6 bases from J, with 14 bases between. CDR3 DNA (partial): TGTGCCAGCAGCTTAAATATACGGGACTCAAACATT. Amino acids: CASSLNIRDSNI. The complete CDR3 reads CASSLNIRDSNIQYF.

Incomplete CDR3 DNA: TGTGCCAGTAGTACTCGGACTACCCTCGGGGACACG. Amino acid sequence: CASSTRTTLGDT. The complete CDR3 protein is CASSTRTTLGDTQYF. The genes are TRBV19 and TRBJ2-3; a possible D gene is TRBD2 (6 bases). From the germline J gene comes the end of the CDR3, since the read stops 3 residues before it. Germline CDR1 reads LNHDA; CDR2 reads SQIVND (reference sequence). This CDR3 contains 15 residues.

Comment on this clone: The CDR3 end is not reached by the read, which stops 3 residues before it; the germline J gene fills it in. The J gene is TRBJ1-5, the V gene TRBV2, with 10 bases aligning to TRBD1. J was trimmed by 0 bases and V by 3 bases; bases with no gene match: 8. The CDR3 contains 18 residues. CDR1 and CDR2 (germline): SNHLY, FYNNEI. The sequenced part of the CDR3 DNA is TGTGCCAGCAGTGAGGGGGACAGGGGATTATATAGCAATCAGCCC. Protein product: CASSEGDRGLYSNQP. The full CDR3 protein reads CASSEGDRGLYSNQPQHF.

Remarks on this clone: Coverage ceases 3 residues before the CDR3 finishes, and the germline J gene fills in the end. The chain couples TRBV5-5 to TRBJ1-6; 10 bases are a match to TRBD1. In germline, CDR1 is SGHKS, CDR2 YYEKEE (reference sequence). J was trimmed by 8 bases and V by 4 bases; bases with no gene match: 3. The CDR3 is made up of 14 amino acids. This CDR3 reads CASSRTGGDSPLHF. The covered CDR3 bases are TGTGCCAGCAGCAGGACAGGGGGGGATTCACCC.

With respect to this clone: The DNA ends 3 residues before the CDR3 does, and the rest of the CDR3 is filled in from the germline J gene. This sequence joins TRBV7-9 and TRBJ1-2, with D maybe TRBD1 (5 bases). This CDR3 spans 14 amino acids. CDR1 is SEHNR and CDR2 is FQNEAQ in the germline V gene (reference sequence). The CDR3 bases that were read are TGTGCCAGCAGTTCGGCAGGGTCATACTACGAC. It specifies CASSSAGSYYD. In full, the CDR3 is CASSSAGSYYDYTF.

Regarding this clone: The sequenced fragment ends 3 residues before the CDR3 boundary, so the rest is inferred from the germline J gene. The rearrangement uses TRBV7-9 and TRBJ2-2; D might be TRBD1 (5 bases). Germline lookup yields CDR1 SEHNR and CDR2 FQNEAQ (reference sequence). The CDR3 sequence is 14 residues long. The V end was cut by 6 bases, the J end by 0 bases, with 8 bases between. Incomplete CDR3 DNA: TGTGCCAGCAGAGGGGTCGCGAACACCGGGGAG. This translates into CASRGVANTGE. The full-length CDR3 reads as CASRGVANTGELFF.

Remarks on this clone: The CDR3 extends 3 residues past the end of the read, so its final part is completed from the germline J gene. The rearrangement joins TRBV20-1 to TRBJ2-1, with D perhaps being TRBD1 or TRBD2 (5 bases each). The CDR3 is made up of 14 amino acids. The germline V and J ends were trimmed by 2 bases and 0 bases, with 8 bases remaining between them. From germline, CDR1 is DFQATT and CDR2 SNEGSKA (reference sequence). The CDR3 reads CSARKGSSYNEQFF. The CDR3 DNA, read in part, is TGCAGTGCTAGAAAGGGGAGCTCCTACAATGAG.

The covered CDR3 bases are TGCGCCAGCAGCTTGGAGGGCACAGATACG. Translating it yields CASSLEGTDT. The entire CDR3 protein is CASSLEGTDTQYF. The rearrangement uses TRBV5-1 and TRBJ2-3; D is unclear. Read coverage stops 3 residues before the CDR3 terminus; the germline J gene supplies the remainder. The germline V gene has CDR1 SGHRS and CDR2 YFSETQ. V lost 0 bases and J 1 base, leaving 3 bases between the germline ends. The CDR3 is 13 amino acids. The variable domain in full, with the rest retrieved from reference TRBV5-1 and TRBJ2-3, is KAGVTQTPRYLIKTRGQQVTLSCSPISGHRSVSWYQQTPGQGLQFLFEYFSETQRNKGNFPGRFSGRQFSNSRSEMNVSTLELGDSALYLCASSLEGTDTQYFGPGTRLTVL.

Turning to this clone: The CDR3 extends 3 residues past the end of the read, so its final part is completed from the germline J gene. Other DNA sequences in the sample encode the same CDR3. The chain is built from TRBV19 and TRBJ1-1, with D unresolved. The CDR3 is made up of 14 amino acids. Germline V gene data show CDR1 as LNHDA and CDR2 as SQIVND (reference sequence). The CDR3: CASSGRGTKNIAFF. The sequenced CDR3 bases are TGTGCCAGTAGCGGTCGGGGAACCAAAAACATA.

On this clone itself: Read sequence stops 3 residues before the CDR3 end, and the germline J gene provides the missing end. The rearrangement links TRBV20-1 to TRBJ1-1; D gene unclear. CDR3 size: 11 residues. CDR1 DFQATT and CDR2 SNEGSKA come from the germline V gene (reference sequence). The CDR3 bases that were read are TGCAGTGCTAGAGATCATCCAGAA. It encodes CSARDHPE. The full-length CDR3 reads as CSARDHPEAFF.

Concerning this clone itself: The DNA ends 3 residues before the CDR3 does, and the rest of the CDR3 is filled in from the germline J gene. Other DNA variants within this sample encode the same CDR3. The V gene is TRBV18, the J gene TRBJ1-2; 8 nucleotides match TRBD1. CDR1 and CDR2 from the germline V gene are KGHSH and LQKENI. CDR3 length: 14 residues. CDR3 residues: CASSPRTGIYDYTF. Partial CDR3 DNA: TGTGCCAGCTCACCCCGGACAGGGATCTACGAC. The entire variable domain, with the rest obtained from reference TRBV18 and TRBJ1-2, is as follows: NAGVMQNPRHLVRRRGQEARLRCSPMKGHSHVYWYRQLPEEGLKFMVYLQKENIIDESGMPKERFSAEFPKEGPSILRIQQVVRGDSAAYFCASSPRTGIYDYTFGSGTRLTVV.